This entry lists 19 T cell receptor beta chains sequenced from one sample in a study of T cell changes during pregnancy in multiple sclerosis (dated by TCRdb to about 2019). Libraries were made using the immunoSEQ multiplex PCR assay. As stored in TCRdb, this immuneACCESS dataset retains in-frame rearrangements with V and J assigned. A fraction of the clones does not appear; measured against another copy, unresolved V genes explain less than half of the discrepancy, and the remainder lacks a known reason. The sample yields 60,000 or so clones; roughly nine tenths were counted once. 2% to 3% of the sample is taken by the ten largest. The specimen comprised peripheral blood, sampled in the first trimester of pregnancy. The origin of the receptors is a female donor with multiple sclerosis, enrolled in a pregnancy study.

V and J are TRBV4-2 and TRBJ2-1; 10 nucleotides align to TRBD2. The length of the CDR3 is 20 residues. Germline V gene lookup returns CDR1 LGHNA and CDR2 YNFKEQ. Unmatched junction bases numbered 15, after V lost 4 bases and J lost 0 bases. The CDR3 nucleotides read TGTGCCAGCAGCCCTCGGGTAGCGGGAGGTTACTTGAGCTCCTACAATGAGCAGTTCTTC. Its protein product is CASSPRVAGGYLSSYNEQFF.

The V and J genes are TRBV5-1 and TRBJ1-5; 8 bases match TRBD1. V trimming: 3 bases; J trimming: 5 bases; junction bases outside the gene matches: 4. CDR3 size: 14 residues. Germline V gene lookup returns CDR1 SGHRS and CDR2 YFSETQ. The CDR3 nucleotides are TGCGCCAGCAGCTCCACGACAGGGGATCAGCCCCAGCATTTT. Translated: CASSSTTGDQPQHF.

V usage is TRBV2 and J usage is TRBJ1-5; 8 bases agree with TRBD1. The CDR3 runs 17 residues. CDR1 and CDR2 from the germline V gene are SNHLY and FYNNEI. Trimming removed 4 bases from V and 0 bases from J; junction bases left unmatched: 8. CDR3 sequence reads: CASSGTGSRYSNQPQHF. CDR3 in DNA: TGTGCCAGCAGTGGGACAGGGTCCCGTTATAGCAATCAGCCCCAGCATTTT. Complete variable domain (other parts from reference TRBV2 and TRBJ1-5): EPEVTQTPSHQVTQMGQEVILRCVPISNHLYFYWYRQILGQKVEFLVSFYNNEISEKSEIFDDQFSVERPDGSNFTLKIRSTKLEDSAMYFCASSGTGSRYSNQPQHFGDGTRLSIL.

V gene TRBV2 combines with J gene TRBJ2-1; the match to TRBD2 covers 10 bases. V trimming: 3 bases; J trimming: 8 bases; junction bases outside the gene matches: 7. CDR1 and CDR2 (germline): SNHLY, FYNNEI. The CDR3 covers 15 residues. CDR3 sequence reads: CASSDGLAGVDEQFF. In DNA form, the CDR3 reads TGTGCCAGCAGTGATGGGCTAGCGGGAGTTGATGAGCAGTTCTTC. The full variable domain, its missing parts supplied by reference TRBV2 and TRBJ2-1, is EPEVTQTPSHQVTQMGQEVILRCVPISNHLYFYWYRQILGQKVEFLVSFYNNEISEKSEIFDDQFSVERPDGSNFTLKIRSTKLEDSAMYFCASSDGLAGVDEQFFGPGTRLTVL.

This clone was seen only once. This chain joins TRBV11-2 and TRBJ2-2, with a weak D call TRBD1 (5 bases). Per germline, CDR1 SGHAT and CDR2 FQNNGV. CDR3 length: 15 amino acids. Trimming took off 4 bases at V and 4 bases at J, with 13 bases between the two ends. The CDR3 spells CASSSADTRTGELFF. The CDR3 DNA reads TGTGCCAGCAGCTCGGCGGACACCCGCACCGGGGAGCTGTTTTTT.

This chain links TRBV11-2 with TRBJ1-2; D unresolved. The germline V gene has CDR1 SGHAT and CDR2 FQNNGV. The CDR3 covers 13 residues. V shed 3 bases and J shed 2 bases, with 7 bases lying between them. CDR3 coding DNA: TGTGCCAGCAGCTTTGGCCCCAACTATGGCTACACCTTC. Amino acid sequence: CASSFGPNYGYTF. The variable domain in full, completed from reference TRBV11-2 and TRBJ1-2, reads EAGVAQSPRYKIIEKRQSVAFWCNPISGHATLYWYQQILGQGPKLLIQFQNNGVVDDSQLPKDRFSAERLKGVDSTLKIQPAKLEDSAVYLCASSFGPNYGYTFGSGTRLTVV.

CDR3 in DNA: TGTGCCAGCAGCGTAGGGTGGGGGGGGGACAATGAGCAGTTCTTC. This codes for CASSVGWGGDNEQFF. The chain combines TRBV9 with TRBJ2-1, with TRBD2 matching 7 bases. The trim removed 0 bases at V and 5 bases at J, leaving 5 bases unmatched. The CDR3 runs to 15 residues. Per the germline V gene, CDR1 is SGDLS and CDR2 is YYNGEE.

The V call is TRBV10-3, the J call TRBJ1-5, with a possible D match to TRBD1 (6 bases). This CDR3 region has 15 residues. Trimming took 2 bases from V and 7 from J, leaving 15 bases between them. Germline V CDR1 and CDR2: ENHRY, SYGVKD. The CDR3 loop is CAISEVRGAGQPQHF. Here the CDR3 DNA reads TGTGCCATCAGTGAGGTGCGGGGGGCGGGCCAGCCCCAGCATTTT.

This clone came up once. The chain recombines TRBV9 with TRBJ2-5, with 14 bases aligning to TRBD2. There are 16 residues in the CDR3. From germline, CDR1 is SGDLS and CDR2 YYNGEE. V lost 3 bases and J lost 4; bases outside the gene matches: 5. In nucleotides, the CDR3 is TGTGCCAGCAGCGAGGGACTAGCGGGGGTATTAGAGACCCAGTACTTC. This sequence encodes CASSEGLAGVLETQYF.

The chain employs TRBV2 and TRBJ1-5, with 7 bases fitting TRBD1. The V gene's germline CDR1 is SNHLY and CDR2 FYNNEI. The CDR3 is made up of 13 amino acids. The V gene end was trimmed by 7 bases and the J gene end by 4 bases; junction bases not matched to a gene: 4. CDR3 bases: TGTGCCAGCAAGGGACAGCCAAATCAGCCCCAGCATTTT. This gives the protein CASKGQPNQPQHF. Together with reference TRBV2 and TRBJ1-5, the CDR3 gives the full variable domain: EPEVTQTPSHQVTQMGQEVILRCVPISNHLYFYWYRQILGQKVEFLVSFYNNEISEKSEIFDDQFSVERPDGSNFTLKIRSTKLEDSAMYFCASKGQPNQPQHFGDGTRLSIL.

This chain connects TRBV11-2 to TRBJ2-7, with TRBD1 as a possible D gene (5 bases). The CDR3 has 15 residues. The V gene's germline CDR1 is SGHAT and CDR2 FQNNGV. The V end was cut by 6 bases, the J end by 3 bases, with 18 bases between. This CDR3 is CASRYDRPPFYEQYF. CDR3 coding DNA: TGTGCCAGCAGATACGACAGACCACCCTTCTACGAGCAGTACTTC.

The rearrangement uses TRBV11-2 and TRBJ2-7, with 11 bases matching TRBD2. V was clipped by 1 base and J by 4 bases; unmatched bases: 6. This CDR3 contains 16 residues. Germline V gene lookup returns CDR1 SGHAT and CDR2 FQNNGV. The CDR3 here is CASSLGHTSGSYEQYF. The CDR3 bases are TGTGCCAGCAGCTTAGGACATACTAGCGGGAGTTACGAGCAGTACTTC.

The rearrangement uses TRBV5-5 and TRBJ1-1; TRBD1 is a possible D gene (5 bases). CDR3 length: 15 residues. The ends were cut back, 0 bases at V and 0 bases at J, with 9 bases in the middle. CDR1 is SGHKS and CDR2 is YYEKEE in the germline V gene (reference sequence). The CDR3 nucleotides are TGTGCCAGCAGCTTGGCCCCCAGGGTGAACACTGAAGCTTTCTTT. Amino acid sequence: CASSLAPRVNTEAFF.

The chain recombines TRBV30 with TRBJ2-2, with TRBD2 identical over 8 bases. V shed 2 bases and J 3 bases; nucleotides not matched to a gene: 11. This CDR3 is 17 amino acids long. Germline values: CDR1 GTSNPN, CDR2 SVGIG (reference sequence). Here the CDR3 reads CAWSKSRTSRYTGELFF. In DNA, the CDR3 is TGTGCCTGGAGTAAATCGCGGACTAGCCGATACACCGGGGAGCTGTTTTTT.

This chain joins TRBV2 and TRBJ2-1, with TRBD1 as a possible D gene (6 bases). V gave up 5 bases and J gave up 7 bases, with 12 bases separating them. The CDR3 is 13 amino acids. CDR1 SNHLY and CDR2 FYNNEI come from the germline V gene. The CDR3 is CASSYNTGNEQFF. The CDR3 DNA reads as TGTGCCAGCAGTTATAACACAGGGAATGAGCAGTTCTTC. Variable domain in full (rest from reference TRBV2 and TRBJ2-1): EPEVTQTPSHQVTQMGQEVILRCVPISNHLYFYWYRQILGQKVEFLVSFYNNEISEKSEIFDDQFSVERPDGSNFTLKIRSTKLEDSAMYFCASSYNTGNEQFFGPGTRLTVL.

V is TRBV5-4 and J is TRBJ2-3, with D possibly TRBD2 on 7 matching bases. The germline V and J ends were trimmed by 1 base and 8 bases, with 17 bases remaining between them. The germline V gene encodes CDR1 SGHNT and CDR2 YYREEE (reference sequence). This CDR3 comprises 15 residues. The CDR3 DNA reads TGTGCCAGCAGCTTGTGGGGGGGGCACCTCTCTACGCAGTATTTT. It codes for CASSLWGGHLSTQYF.

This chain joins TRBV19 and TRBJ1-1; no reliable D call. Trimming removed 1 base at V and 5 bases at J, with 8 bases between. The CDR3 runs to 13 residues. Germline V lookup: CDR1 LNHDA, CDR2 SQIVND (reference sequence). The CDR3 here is CASSIAVETEAFF. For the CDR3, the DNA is TGTGCCAGTAGTATAGCCGTGGAGACTGAAGCTTTCTTT.

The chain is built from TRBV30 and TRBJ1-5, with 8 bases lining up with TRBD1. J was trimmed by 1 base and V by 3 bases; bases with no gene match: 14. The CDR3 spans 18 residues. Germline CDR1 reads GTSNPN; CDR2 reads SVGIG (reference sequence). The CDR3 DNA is TGTGCCTGGAGGGTCTCCGTCGGACAGGGTTTGAGCAATCAGCCCCAGCATTTT. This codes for CAWRVSVGQGLSNQPQHF.

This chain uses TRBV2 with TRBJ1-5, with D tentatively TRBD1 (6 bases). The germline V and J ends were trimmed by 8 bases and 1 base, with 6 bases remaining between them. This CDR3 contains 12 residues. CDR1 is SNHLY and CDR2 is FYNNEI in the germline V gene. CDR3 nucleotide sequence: TGTGCCAGCCAGGGGAGCAATCAGCCCCAGCATTTT. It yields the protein CASQGSNQPQHF.